A single sample gave rise to the 10 T cell receptor beta chains below, sequenced in a study of blood T cell repertoires in COVID-19. The protocol was immunoSEQ multiplex PCR, while the TCRdb copy is restricted to in-frame clones and leaves out a portion. This table has about 18,000 clones, roughly 93% appearing once. What was sequenced was peripheral blood. The origin of the receptors is a human donor in a cohort sampled during active COVID-19.

The gene calls are TRBV7-9 and TRBJ1-1; D remains unclear. The V end was cut by 3 bases, the J end by 4 bases, with 12 bases between. CDR1 and CDR2 from the germline V gene are SEHNR and FQNEAQ (reference sequence). CDR3 size: 14 residues. The CDR3 DNA follows: TGTGCCAGCAGCTTCGACGCCCGGGTCACTGAAGCTTTCTTT. It encodes CASSFDARVTEAFF.

This chain links TRBV6-5 with TRBJ2-7; TRBD1 aligns across 9 bases. This CDR3 spans 15 amino acids. Looked up from germline, CDR1 is MNHEY and CDR2 is SVGAGI. V was pared by 6 bases and J by 0 bases, with 6 bases of the junction left unmatched. Written as DNA, the CDR3 is TGTGCCAGCAGGACCGGGACAGGGTACTCCTACGAGCAGTACTTC. This sequence encodes CASRTGTGYSYEQYF.

The chain employs TRBV10-3 and TRBJ1-3; possibly TRBD1 for D (6 bases). Trimming took off 7 bases at V and 0 bases at J, with 10 bases between the two ends. In germline, CDR1 is ENHRY, CDR2 SYGVKD. The CDR3 totals 14 residues. This CDR3 reads CAIKDSGSGNTIYF. The CDR3 DNA is TGTGCCATCAAGGACAGCGGCTCTGGAAACACCATATATTTT.

This sequence joins TRBV4-2 and TRBJ2-1; TRBD1 might be the D (6 bases). The CDR3 has 15 amino acids. Germline assignment: CDR1 LGHNA and CDR2 YNFKEQ. Deletions cut 4 bases from V and 0 bases from J, with 10 bases between. In DNA, the CDR3 is TGTGCCAGCAGCCTGGACAGTAGCTCCTACAATGAGCAGTTCTTC. Its protein is CASSLDSSSYNEQFF.

This chain uses TRBV19 with TRBJ2-7, with unresolved D. This CDR3 has 11 residues. Trimming removed 9 bases at V and 6 bases at J, with 12 bases between. Germline CDR1 LNHDA, CDR2 SQIVND (reference sequence). CDR3 sequence (DNA): TGTGCCAGCTGGGCCGGCTCCGAGCAGTACTTC. Its protein is CASWAGSEQYF.

The V gene is TRBV6-5, the J gene TRBJ2-7, with 9 bases matching TRBD2. In germline, CDR1 is MNHEY, CDR2 SVGAGI. The V gene end was trimmed by 4 bases and the J gene end by 3 bases; junction bases not matched to a gene: 7. This CDR3 is 15 amino acids long. Here the CDR3 DNA reads TGTGCCAGCAGTTTAGCGCGGGGGGGTAACTACGAGCAGTACTTC. It codes for CASSLARGGNYEQYF.

The CDR3 loop reads CASSLKAGQGAYGYTF. In nucleotides, the CDR3 is TGTGCCAGCAGCTTAAAAGCGGGACAGGGAGCATATGGCTACACCTTC. The chain links TRBV7-8 to TRBJ1-2, with TRBD1 identical over 9 bases. The germline gives CDR1 SGHVS, CDR2 FQNEAQ. The CDR3 loop spans 16 amino acids. J gave up 5 bases and V 2 bases, and 9 bases lay outside the gene matches.

The chain recombines TRBV7-3 with TRBJ2-5; a weak D match, TRBD2 (5 bases). CDR1 and CDR2 from the germline V gene are SGHTA and FQGTGA. V lost 4 bases to trimming and J lost 1 base, with 13 bases between them. The CDR3 runs 15 residues. The CDR3 here is CASSSGVTPQETQYF. For the CDR3, the DNA is TGTGCCAGCAGCTCCGGGGTGACCCCCCAAGAGACCCAGTACTTC. Full variable domain (remainder filled in from reference TRBV7-3 and TRBJ2-5): GAGVSQTPSNKVTEKGKYVELRCDPISGHTALYWYRQSLGQGPEFLIYFQGTGAADDSGLPNDRFFAVRPEGSVSTLKIQRTERGDSAVYLCASSSGVTPQETQYFGPGTRLLVL.

This CDR3 reads CASSTPGTESYGYTF. CDR3 sequence (DNA): TGTGCCAGTAGTACACCCGGGACAGAATCCTATGGCTACACCTTC. The chain uses TRBV19 and TRBJ1-2; 7 nucleotides agree with TRBD1. Losses at the gene ends were 4 bases for V and 4 bases for J; bases not matched to a gene: 9. This CDR3 contains 15 residues. Germline CDR1 is LNHDA and CDR2 is SQIVND (reference sequence).

This sequence joins TRBV5-4 and TRBJ1-1, with 7 bases identical to TRBD1. This CDR3 is built from 15 residues. CDR1 is SGHNT and CDR2 is YYREEE in the germline V gene (reference sequence). Trimming took 6 bases from V and 6 from J; bases not matched to a gene: 14. The CDR3 sequence: CASTRQASQGAEAFF. CDR3 bases: TGTGCCAGCACCCGCCAGGCCTCTCAGGGGGCTGAAGCTTTCTTT.